These 28 T cell receptor beta chains share one sample of origin, sequenced in a study of CD8+ T cells in alopecia areata. Sample treatment: oral pan-JAK inhibitor, 5-10 mg twice daily. RNA extraction and reverse transcription yielded cDNA as sequencing template. Clones were read by immunoSEQ multiplex PCR, and TCRdb kept only the in-frame ones, dropping some. The repertoire holds about 250,000 clones, with approximately 60% as singletons. Sequences were derived from CD4+ T cells sorted from blood, sampled at week 52, from a patient treated with tofacitinib. The receptors were gathered from a human donor with alopecia areata.

The V and J genes are TRBV29-1 and TRBJ2-2; the D gene is possibly TRBD1 (5 bases). From germline, CDR1 is SQVTM and CDR2 ANQGSEA. Trimming stripped 4 bases from V and 0 bases from J, with 9 bases between. The CDR3 is 14 amino acids. The CDR3 reads CSVGTFANTGELFF. CDR3 in DNA: TGCAGCGTTGGGACATTCGCGAACACCGGGGAGCTGTTTTTT.

This clone was found a few times. CDR3 nucleotide sequence: TGTGCCAGCAGCTTACTCTCGACAGGAGGTAATGAGCAGTTCTTC. Amino acids: CASSLLSTGGNEQFF. This chain uses TRBV11-1 with TRBJ2-1; D might be TRBD1 (6 bases). The CDR3 sequence is 15 residues long. Per germline, CDR1 SGHAT and CDR2 FQDESV (reference sequence). The V end lost 2 bases, the J end lost 7 bases, and 15 bases lay between the germline ends.

This chain links TRBV29-1 with TRBJ2-5; 8 bases align to TRBD1. Trimming took 3 bases from V and 5 from J; bases not matched to a gene: 5. The CDR3 covers 13 residues. Germline lookup yields CDR1 SQVTM and CDR2 ANQGSEA. The CDR3, as DNA: TGCAGCGTTGACAGGGGGCGAGGGGAGACCCAGTACTTC. Protein: CSVDRGRGETQYF.

This clone was seen just once. The chain links TRBV6-6 to TRBJ2-5; D may be TRBD1 or TRBD2 (5 bases each). The CDR3 loop spans 12 amino acids. V was pared by 6 bases and J by 5 bases, with 10 bases between. Germline lookup yields CDR1 MNHNY and CDR2 SVGAGI (reference sequence). CDR3 DNA: TGTGCCAGCAGCCGGGGCCTGGAGACCCAGTACTTC. It yields the protein CASSRGLETQYF.

The V gene is TRBV20-1, the J gene TRBJ2-7; D remains unclear. The ends were cut back, 3 bases at V and 5 bases at J, with 8 bases in the middle. The CDR3 sequence is 11 residues long. Germline-derived CDR1 and CDR2 are DFQATT and SNEGSKA (reference sequence). The CDR3 nucleotides read TGCAGTGCTAGTAGTGTGAACGAGCAGTACTTC. It yields the protein CSASSVNEQYF.

CDR3 in DNA: TGTGCCAGCAGCTTAGAAAGGAGCTCCTATAATTCACCCCTCCACTTT. It translates to CASSLERSSYNSPLHF. V usage is TRBV7-2 and J usage is TRBJ1-6; no reliable D call. Germline V gene data show CDR1 as SGHTA and CDR2 as FQGNSA. Trimming removed 1 base at V and 0 bases at J, with 7 bases between. The CDR3 is 16 amino acids.

The genes are TRBV9 and TRBJ2-1; D may be TRBD1 (5 bases). Between the trimmed V and J ends, which lost 1 base and 2 bases, there was a span of 13 bases. Per the germline V gene, CDR1 is SGDLS and CDR2 is YYNGEE. The CDR3 has 16 residues. CDR3 amino acids: CASSVYGHLTYNEQFF. In DNA form, the CDR3 reads TGTGCCAGCAGCGTATACGGACACCTAACCTACAATGAGCAGTTCTTC.

This clone was observed a handful of times. The same CDR3 arises from other DNA sequences in this sample as well. The V gene is TRBV30, the J gene TRBJ1-5; maybe TRBD1 (5 bases). This CDR3 spans 12 amino acids. With 0 bases removed from V and 7 bases from J, the gap between germline ends came to 7 bases. CDR1 and CDR2 (germline): GTSNPN, SVGIG (reference sequence). The chain's CDR3 is CAWSVRGQPQHF. The CDR3 coding sequence is TGTGCCTGGAGTGTACGGGGGCAGCCCCAGCATTTT.

The chain joins TRBV5-4 to TRBJ2-7, with D unresolved. V lost 3 bases and J 5 bases, leaving 18 bases between the germline ends. Germline lookup yields CDR1 SGHNT and CDR2 YYREEE (reference sequence). The CDR3 spans 15 residues. CDR3 bases: TGTGCCAGCAGCTCTCCATCCAAGCCTAGGGACGAGCAGTACTTC. It is translated as CASSSPSKPRDEQYF.

This clone occurred a few times. The chain combines TRBV5-1 with TRBJ2-7; D is perhaps TRBD1 (6 bases). Germline CDR1 is SGHRS and CDR2 is YFSETQ. The V gene lost 1 base and the J gene lost 2 bases, with 7 bases spanning the gap. The length of the CDR3 is 13 residues. CDR3 protein: CASSLTGTYEQYF. CDR3 DNA sequence: TGCGCCAGCAGCTTGACAGGGACCTACGAGCAGTACTTC.

The chain carries TRBV11-2 and TRBJ2-1; 8 nucleotides match TRBD2. Germline V gene sequence: CDR1 SGHAT, CDR2 FQNNGV. This CDR3 is 15 amino acids long. V lost 7 bases, J lost 3 bases, and 8 bases stayed unmatched. CDR3 sequence reads: CASTPPGGYYNEQFF. DNA of the CDR3: TGTGCCAGCACTCCCCCGGGGGGGTACTACAATGAGCAGTTCTTC.

The chain links TRBV14 to TRBJ1-6; no definite D call. This CDR3 region has 13 residues. Between the trimmed V and J ends, which lost 2 bases and 3 bases, there was a span of 2 bases. The V gene's germline CDR1 is SGHDN and CDR2 FVKESK. In DNA, the CDR3 is TGTGCCAGCAGCCAAAGCTATAATTCACCCCTCCACTTT. Translated, it gives CASSQSYNSPLHF.

The chain links TRBV6-5 to TRBJ1-1; D call uncertain. The CDR3 sequence is 12 residues long. Deletions cut 0 bases from V and 6 bases from J, with 5 bases between. Germline CDR1 reads MNHEY; CDR2 reads SVGAGI. Here the CDR3 DNA reads TGTGCCAGCAGTTACTCGGGTTCTGAAGCTTTCTTT. Translating it yields CASSYSGSEAFF.

This chain connects TRBV5-1 to TRBJ1-5, with TRBD1 identical over 9 bases. V shed 4 bases and J 2 bases; nucleotides not matched to a gene: 16. The CDR3 runs 19 residues. CDR1 and CDR2 (germline): SGHRS, YFSETQ. The CDR3, as DNA: TGCGCCAGCAGCCCGAATTCGGACAGGGGCTCAGGTGGCAATCAGCCCCAGCATTTT. It translates to CASSPNSDRGSGGNQPQHF.

The rearrangement uses TRBV4-3 and TRBJ1-2, with a possible D match to TRBD1 (5 bases). The CDR3 consists of 14 residues. Germline loops: CDR1 LGHNA, CDR2 YSLEER. The germline V and J ends were trimmed by 4 bases and 4 bases, with 13 bases remaining between them. CDR3 region: CASSPVTGSYGYTF. In nucleotides, the CDR3 is TGCGCCAGCAGCCCCGTTACAGGTTCCTATGGCTACACCTTC.

The sample holds one count of this clone. The chain has TRBV7-3 and TRBJ2-6; 7 nucleotides align to TRBD1. This CDR3 region has 15 residues. Germline lookup yields CDR1 SGHTA and CDR2 FQGTGA. The V segment lost 3 bases and the J segment 2 bases; nucleotides outside the gene matches: 1. The CDR3 is CASSFDRAGANVLTF. In DNA, the CDR3 is TGTGCCAGCAGCTTCGACAGGGCTGGGGCCAACGTCCTGACTTTC.

The chain links TRBV7-9 to TRBJ2-6; TRBD1 is a possible D gene (6 bases). There are 14 residues in the CDR3. In germline, CDR1 is SEHNR, CDR2 FQNEAQ (reference sequence). Trimming took 5 bases from V and 3 from J, leaving 8 bases between them. Here the CDR3 reads CASSPGVGANVLTF. The CDR3 coding sequence is TGTGCCAGCAGCCCAGGGGTTGGGGCCAACGTCCTGACTTTC. Based on the CDR3 plus reference TRBV7-9 and TRBJ2-6, the full variable domain is DTGVSQNPRHKITKRGQNVTFRCDPISEHNRLYWYRQTLGQGPEFLTYFQNEAQLEKSRLLSDRFSAERPKGSFSTLEIQRTEQGDSAMYLCASSPGVGANVLTFGAGSRLTVL.

Worth noting for this clone: The junction departs from the called germline gene at one end, perhaps through a read error. This chain uses TRBV29-1 with TRBJ2-3; D possibly uses TRBD1 or TRBD2 (6 bases each). Germline V gene sequence: CDR1 SQVTM, CDR2 ANQGSEA. The CDR3 is 14 residues long. The CDR3 sequence is CSAEGGSGADTQYF. In DNA form, the CDR3 reads TGCAGCGCTGAAGGAGGGTCAGGGGCAGATACGCAGTATTTT.

The chain joins TRBV19 to TRBJ2-6; TRBD1 aligns across 12 bases. CDR1 is LNHDA and CDR2 is SQIVND in the germline V gene (reference sequence). V was clipped by 5 bases and J by 0 bases; unmatched bases: 5. This CDR3 contains 18 residues. The CDR3 DNA reads as TGTGCCAGTAGTTGGGACAGGGGGCGCGGCTCTGGGGCCAACGTCCTGACTTTC. Protein: CASSWDRGRGSGANVLTF. The full variable domain, its missing parts supplied by reference TRBV19 and TRBJ2-6, is DGGITQSPKYLFRKEGQNVTLSCEQNLNHDAMYWYRQDPGQGLRLIYYSQIVNDFQKGDIAEGYSVSREKKESFPLTVTSAQKNPTAFYLCASSWDRGRGSGANVLTFGAGSRLTVL.

The gene calls are TRBV20-1 and TRBJ1-1, with 7 bases that match TRBD1. J was trimmed by 5 bases and V by 4 bases; bases with no gene match: 1. The CDR3 is made up of 11 amino acids. From germline, CDR1 is DFQATT and CDR2 SNEGSKA (reference sequence). CDR3 DNA: TGCAGTGCTAAGACAGGGACTGAAGCTTTCTTT. Amino acid sequence: CSAKTGTEAFF.

A few counts support this clone. The chain has TRBV29-1 and TRBJ1-2; D is unclear. Germline values: CDR1 SQVTM, CDR2 ANQGSEA. This CDR3 spans 13 amino acids. The ends were cut back, 6 bases at V and 1 base at J, with 12 bases in the middle. The CDR3 DNA follows: TGCAGCGTCACACCCTTGGTTAACTATGGCTACACCTTC. Its translation is CSVTPLVNYGYTF.

The chain links TRBV7-6 to TRBJ1-1; D unresolved. The CDR3 extends over 15 amino acids. V shed 0 bases and J shed 0 bases, with 8 bases lying between them. The germline gives CDR1 SGHVS, CDR2 FNYEAQ. CDR3 bases: TGTGCCAGCAGCTTAGCTACGCGGCTGAACACTGAAGCTTTCTTT. It is translated as CASSLATRLNTEAFF.

The chain has TRBV29-1 and TRBJ1-4; D is ambiguous. Germline-derived CDR1 and CDR2 are SQVTM and ANQGSEA. Deletions cut 2 bases from V and 12 bases from J, with 13 bases between. The CDR3 is 12 residues long. CDR3 nucleotide sequence: TGCAGCGTTGAATCTCCCAGAAGGCAACTGTTTTTT. The encoded protein is CSVESPRRQLFF.

The J gene is TRBJ1-1, the V gene TRBV14, with a weak D call TRBD1 (5 bases). Germline lookup yields CDR1 SGHDN and CDR2 FVKESK. V shed 3 bases and J shed 3 bases, with 8 bases lying between them. The CDR3 totals 13 residues. CDR3 loop: CASSQDIDTEAFF. The DNA for the CDR3 is TGTGCCAGCAGCCAGGACATCGACACTGAAGCTTTCTTT.

This clone was counted a few times. J is TRBJ2-5 and V is TRBV29-1; TRBD1 is a possible D gene (5 bases). This CDR3 contains 12 residues. Germline V gene lookup returns CDR1 SQVTM and CDR2 ANQGSEA. Deletions cut 6 bases from V and 5 bases from J, with 13 bases between. DNA for the CDR3: TGCAGCGTAGGACACTCGGCGGAGACCCAGTACTTC. Translating it yields CSVGHSAETQYF.

DNA of the CDR3: TGCGCCAGCAGCCAAGTGTTCACAGCCTCCGGCACAGATACGCAGTATTTT. Translation: CASSQVFTASGTDTQYF. V is TRBV4-1 and J is TRBJ2-3; D is unresolved. Germline V gives CDR1 MGHRA, CDR2 YSYEKL. The CDR3 sequence is 17 residues long. The V gene lost 1 base and the J gene lost 1 base, with 15 bases spanning the gap.

This clone was recorded a few times. The CDR3 spells CSATSGGTGTQYF. The CDR3 DNA reads as TGCAGCGCTACTAGCGGGGGCACCGGCACGCAGTATTTT. The V gene is TRBV29-1, the J gene TRBJ2-3; 11 bases are shared with TRBD2. V shed 7 bases and J 9 bases; nucleotides not matched to a gene: 9. CDR1 is SQVTM and CDR2 is ANQGSEA in the germline V gene. The CDR3 is 13 amino acids.

V and J are TRBV30 and TRBJ2-7; TRBD2 agrees at 7 bases. Germline V CDR1 and CDR2: GTSNPN, SVGIG (reference sequence). The CDR3 loop spans 15 amino acids. The V and J ends lost 1 base and 7 bases, in that order; junction bases with no gene match: 13. The CDR3 spells CAWSDLGGGPTEQYF. DNA for the CDR3: TGTGCCTGGAGTGACTTGGGCGGGGGTCCTACGGAGCAGTACTTC.